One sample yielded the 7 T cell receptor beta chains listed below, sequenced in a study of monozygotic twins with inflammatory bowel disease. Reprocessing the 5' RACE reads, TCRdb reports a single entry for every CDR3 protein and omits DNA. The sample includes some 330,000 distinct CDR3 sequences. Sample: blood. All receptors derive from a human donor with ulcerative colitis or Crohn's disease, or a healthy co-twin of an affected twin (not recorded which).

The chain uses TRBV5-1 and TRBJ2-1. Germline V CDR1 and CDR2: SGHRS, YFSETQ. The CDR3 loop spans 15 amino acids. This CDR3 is CASTRPDVFYNEQFF.

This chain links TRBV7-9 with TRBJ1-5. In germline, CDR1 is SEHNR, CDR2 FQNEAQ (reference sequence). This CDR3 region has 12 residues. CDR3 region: CASSDLGQPQHF.

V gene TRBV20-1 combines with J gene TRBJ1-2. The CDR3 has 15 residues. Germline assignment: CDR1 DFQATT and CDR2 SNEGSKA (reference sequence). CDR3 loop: CSARVVEEWVYGYTF.

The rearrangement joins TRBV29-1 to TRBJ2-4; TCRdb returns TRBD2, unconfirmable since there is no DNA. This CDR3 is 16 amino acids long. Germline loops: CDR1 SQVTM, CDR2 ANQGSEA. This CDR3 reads CSVDVGGSLAKNIQYF.

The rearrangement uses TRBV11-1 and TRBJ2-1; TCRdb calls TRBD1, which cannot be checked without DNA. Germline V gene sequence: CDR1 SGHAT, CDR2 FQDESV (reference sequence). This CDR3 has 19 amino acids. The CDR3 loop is CASSLGDRGGLDAYNEQFF.

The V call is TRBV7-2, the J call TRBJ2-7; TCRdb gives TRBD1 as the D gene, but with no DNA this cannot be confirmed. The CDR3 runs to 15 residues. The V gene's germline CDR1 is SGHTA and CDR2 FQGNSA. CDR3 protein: CASSIPAPLGYEQYF.

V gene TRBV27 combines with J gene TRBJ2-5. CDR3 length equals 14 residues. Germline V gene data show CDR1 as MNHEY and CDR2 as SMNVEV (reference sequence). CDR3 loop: CASSASLYQETQYF.